This TCR beta chain was captured by sequencing in a study of Tregs in tolerant kidney transplant recipients. From germline, CDR1 is LGHNA and CDR2 YSLEER. With 0 bases removed from V and 7 bases from J, the gap between germline ends came to 15 bases. The CDR3 loop spans 15 amino acids. The nonmyeloablative bone marrow transplants came from related graft donors, with transient mixed chimerism. The data were produced by immunoSEQ multiplex PCR, yet TCRdb's version contains in-frame clones alone and is incomplete. The table includes 40,000 to 50,000 clones, approximately 89% detected once. The chain uses TRBV4-3 and TRBJ1-1; tentative D call: TRBD1 (6 bases). The sample consisted of CD8+ T cells from blood (PBMCs), taken 12 months after the transplant. This receptor was taken from a human patient who received a combined kidney and bone marrow transplant. The T cells may partly be graft donor cells. The CDR3 loop reads CASSQDFVRGDEAFF. CDR3 nucleotide sequence: TGCGCCAGCAGCCAAGATTTTGTCAGGGGTGATGAAGCTTTCTTT.